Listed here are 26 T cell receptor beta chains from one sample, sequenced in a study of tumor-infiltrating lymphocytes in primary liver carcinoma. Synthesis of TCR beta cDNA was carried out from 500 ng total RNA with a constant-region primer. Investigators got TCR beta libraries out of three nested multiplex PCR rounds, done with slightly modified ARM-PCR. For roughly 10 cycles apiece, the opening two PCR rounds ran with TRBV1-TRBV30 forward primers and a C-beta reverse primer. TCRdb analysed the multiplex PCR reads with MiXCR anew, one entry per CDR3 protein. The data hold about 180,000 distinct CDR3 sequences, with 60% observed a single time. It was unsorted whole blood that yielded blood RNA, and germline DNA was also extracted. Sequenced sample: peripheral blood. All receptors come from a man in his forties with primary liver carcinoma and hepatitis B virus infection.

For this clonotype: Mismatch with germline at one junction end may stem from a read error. CDR3 nucleotide sequence: TGCGCCATCAGCCAAGAAGGAAGGATCGGGGAGCTGTTTTTT. Amino acid sequence: CAISQEGRIGELFF. The V and J genes are TRBV4-1 and TRBJ2-2; D unclear. Germline CDR1 reads MGHRA; CDR2 reads YSYEKL. There are 14 residues in the CDR3.

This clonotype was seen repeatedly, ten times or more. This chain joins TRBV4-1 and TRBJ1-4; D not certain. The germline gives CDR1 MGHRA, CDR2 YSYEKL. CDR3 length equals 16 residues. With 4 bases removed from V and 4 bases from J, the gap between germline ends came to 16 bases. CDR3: CASSRNLGDGNEKLFF. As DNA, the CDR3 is TGCGCCAGCAGCCGGAATCTGGGCGACGGTAATGAAAAACTGTTTTTT.

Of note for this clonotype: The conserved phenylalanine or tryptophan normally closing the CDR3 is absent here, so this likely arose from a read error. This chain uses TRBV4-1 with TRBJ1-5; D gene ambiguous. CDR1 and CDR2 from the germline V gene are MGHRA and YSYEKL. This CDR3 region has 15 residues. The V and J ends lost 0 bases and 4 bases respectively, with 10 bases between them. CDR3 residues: CASSQEGSVNQPQHL. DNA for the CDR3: TGCGCCAGCAGCCAAGAAGGATCTGTAAATCAGCCCCAGCATCTT.

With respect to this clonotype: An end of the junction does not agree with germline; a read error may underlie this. The CDR3 nucleotides are TGTGCCAGCAGCTTAGCGGGGAGCTCCTGCAATGAGCAGTTCTTC. Encoded protein: CASSLAGSSCNEQFF. This sequence joins TRBV11-2 and TRBJ2-1, with a tentative D call TRBD2 (5 bases). Per germline, CDR1 SGHAT and CDR2 FQNNGV. The CDR3 length is 15 residues.

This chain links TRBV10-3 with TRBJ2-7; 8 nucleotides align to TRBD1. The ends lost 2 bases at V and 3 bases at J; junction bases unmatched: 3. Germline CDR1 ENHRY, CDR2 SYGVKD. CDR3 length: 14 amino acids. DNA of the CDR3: TGTGCCATCAGTGAGCAAGGACAGGGCTACGAGCAGTACTTC. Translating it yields CAISEQGQGYEQYF.

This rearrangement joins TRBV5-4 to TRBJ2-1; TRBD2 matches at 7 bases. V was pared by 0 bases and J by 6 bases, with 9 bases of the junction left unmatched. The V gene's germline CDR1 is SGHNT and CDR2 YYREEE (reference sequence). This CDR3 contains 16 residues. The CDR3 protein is CASSLGLAGGSNEQFF. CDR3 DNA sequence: TGTGCCAGCAGCTTGGGACTAGCTGGAGGGTCCAATGAGCAGTTCTTC.

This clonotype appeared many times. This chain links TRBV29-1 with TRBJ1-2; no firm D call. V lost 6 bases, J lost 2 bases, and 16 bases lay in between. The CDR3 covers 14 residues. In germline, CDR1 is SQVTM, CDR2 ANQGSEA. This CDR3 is CSVRPGQANYGYTF. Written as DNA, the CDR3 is TGCAGCGTCCGCCCTGGGCAGGCCAACTATGGCTACACCTTC. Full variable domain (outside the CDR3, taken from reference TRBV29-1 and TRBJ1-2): SAVISQKPSRDICQRGTSLTIQCQVDSQVTMMFWYRQQPGQSLTLIATANQGSEATYESGFVIDKFPISRPNLTFSTLTVSNMSPEDSSIYLCSVRPGQANYGYTFGSGTRLTVV.

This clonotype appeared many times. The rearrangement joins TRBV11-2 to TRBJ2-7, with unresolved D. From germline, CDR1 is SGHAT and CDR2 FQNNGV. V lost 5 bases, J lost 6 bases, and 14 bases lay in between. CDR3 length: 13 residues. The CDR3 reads CASSQTQEGEQYF. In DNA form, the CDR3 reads TGTGCCAGCAGCCAAACCCAGGAAGGCGAGCAGTACTTC. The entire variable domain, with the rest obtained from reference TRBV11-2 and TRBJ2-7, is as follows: EAGVAQSPRYKIIEKRQSVAFWCNPISGHATLYWYQQILGQGPKLLIQFQNNGVVDDSQLPKDRFSAERLKGVDSTLKIQPAKLEDSAVYLCASSQTQEGEQYFGPGTRLTVT.

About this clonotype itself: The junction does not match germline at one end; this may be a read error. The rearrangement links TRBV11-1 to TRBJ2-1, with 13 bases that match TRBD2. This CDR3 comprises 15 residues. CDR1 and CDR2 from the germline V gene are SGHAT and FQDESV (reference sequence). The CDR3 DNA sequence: TGTGCCAGTAGGACTAGCGGGAGCTCCTACAATGAGCAGATCTTC. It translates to CASRTSGSSYNEQIF. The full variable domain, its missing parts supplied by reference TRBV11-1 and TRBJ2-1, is EAEVAQSPRYKITEKSQAVAFWCDPISGHATLYWYRQILGQGPELLVQFQDESVVDDSQLPKDRFSAERLKGVDSTLKIQPAELGDSAMYLCASRTSGSSYNEQIFGPGTRLTVL.

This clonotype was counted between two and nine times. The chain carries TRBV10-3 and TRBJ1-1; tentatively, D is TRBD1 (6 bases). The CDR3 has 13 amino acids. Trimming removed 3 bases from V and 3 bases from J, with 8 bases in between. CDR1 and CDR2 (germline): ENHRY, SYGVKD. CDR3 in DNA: TGTGCCATCAGTGAAGGACAGTACACTGAAGCTTTCTTT. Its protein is CAISEGQYTEAFF.

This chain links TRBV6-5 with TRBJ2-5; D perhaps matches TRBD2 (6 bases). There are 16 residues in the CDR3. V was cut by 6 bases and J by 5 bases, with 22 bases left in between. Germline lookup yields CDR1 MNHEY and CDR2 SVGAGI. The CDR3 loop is CASRRVRLGVPETQYF. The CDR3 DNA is TGTGCCAGCAGGCGAGTGAGACTAGGGGTGCCGGAGACCCAGTACTTC.

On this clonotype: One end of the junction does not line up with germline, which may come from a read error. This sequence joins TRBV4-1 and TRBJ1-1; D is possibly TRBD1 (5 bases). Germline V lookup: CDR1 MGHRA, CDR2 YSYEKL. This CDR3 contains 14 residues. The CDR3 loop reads CACSHTRAETEAFF. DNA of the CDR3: TGCGCCTGCAGCCATACCAGGGCGGAGACTGAAGCTTTCTTT.

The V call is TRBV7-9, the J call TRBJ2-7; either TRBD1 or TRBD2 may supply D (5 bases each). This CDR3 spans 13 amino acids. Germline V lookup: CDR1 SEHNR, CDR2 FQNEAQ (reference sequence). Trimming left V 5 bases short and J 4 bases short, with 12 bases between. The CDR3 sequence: CASSPGWGYEQYF. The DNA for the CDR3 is TGTGCCAGCAGCCCCGGGTGGGGGTACGAGCAGTACTTC.

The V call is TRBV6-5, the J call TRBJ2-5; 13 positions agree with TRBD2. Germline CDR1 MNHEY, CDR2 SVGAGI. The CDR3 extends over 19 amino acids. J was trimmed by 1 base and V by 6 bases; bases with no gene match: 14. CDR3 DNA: TGTGCCAGCAGCGCGGGACTAGCGGGAACTCTCGAAACCCAAGAGACCCAGTACTTC. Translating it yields CASSAGLAGTLETQETQYF.

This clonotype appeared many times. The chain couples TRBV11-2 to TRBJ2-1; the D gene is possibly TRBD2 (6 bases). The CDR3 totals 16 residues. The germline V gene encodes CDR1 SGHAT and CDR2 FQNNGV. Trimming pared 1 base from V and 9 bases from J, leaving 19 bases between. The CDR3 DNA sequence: TGTGCCAGCAGCTTAGTTACGACTCCGGGGGTGGGTGAGCAGTTCTTC. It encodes CASSLVTTPGVGEQFF.

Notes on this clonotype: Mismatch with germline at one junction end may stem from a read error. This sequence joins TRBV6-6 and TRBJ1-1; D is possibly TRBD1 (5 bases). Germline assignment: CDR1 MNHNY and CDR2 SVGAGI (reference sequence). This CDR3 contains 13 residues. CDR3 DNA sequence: TGTACCAGCAGGCGACAGAGGGACACTGAAGCTTTCTTT. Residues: CTSRRQRDTEAFF.

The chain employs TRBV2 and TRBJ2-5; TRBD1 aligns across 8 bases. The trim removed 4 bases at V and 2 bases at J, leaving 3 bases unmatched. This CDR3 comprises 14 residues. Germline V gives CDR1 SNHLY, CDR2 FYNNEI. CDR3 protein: CASSGTGTQETQYF. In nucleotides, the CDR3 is TGTGCCAGCAGTGGGACAGGGACTCAAGAGACCCAGTACTTC.

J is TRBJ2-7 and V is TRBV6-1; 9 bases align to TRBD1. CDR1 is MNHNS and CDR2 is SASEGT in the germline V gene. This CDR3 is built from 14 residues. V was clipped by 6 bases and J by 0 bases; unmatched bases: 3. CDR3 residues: CASRRDRASYEQYF. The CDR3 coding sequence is TGTGCCAGCAGAAGGGACAGGGCCTCCTACGAGCAGTACTTC.

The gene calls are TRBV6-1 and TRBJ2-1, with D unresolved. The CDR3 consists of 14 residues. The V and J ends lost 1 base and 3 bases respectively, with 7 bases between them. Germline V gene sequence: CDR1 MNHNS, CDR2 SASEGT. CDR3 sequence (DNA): TGTGCCAGCAGTGAAGGGAGAGACTACAATGAGCAGTTCTTC. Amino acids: CASSEGRDYNEQFF.

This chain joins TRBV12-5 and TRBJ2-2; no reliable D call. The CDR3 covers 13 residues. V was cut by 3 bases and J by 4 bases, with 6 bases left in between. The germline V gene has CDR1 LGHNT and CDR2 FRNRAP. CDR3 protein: CASGFGITGELFF. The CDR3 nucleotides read TGTGCTAGTGGTTTCGGAATCACCGGGGAGCTGTTTTTT.

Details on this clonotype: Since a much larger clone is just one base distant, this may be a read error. The DNA for the CDR3 is TGTGCCAGCAGTTACGAGGTACCCTACGATCAGTACTTC. Translation: CASSYEVPYDQYF. The chain carries TRBV6-2 or TRBV6-3 and TRBJ2-7; D is unresolved. This CDR3 contains 13 residues. The V gene's germline CDR1 is MNHEY and CDR2 SVGEGT.

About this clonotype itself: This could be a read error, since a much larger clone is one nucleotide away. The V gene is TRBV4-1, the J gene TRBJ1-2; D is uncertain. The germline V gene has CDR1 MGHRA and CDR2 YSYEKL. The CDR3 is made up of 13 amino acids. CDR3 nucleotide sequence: TGCACCAGCAGCCTCACGGCCATCTATGGCTACACCTTC. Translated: CTSSLTAIYGYTF.

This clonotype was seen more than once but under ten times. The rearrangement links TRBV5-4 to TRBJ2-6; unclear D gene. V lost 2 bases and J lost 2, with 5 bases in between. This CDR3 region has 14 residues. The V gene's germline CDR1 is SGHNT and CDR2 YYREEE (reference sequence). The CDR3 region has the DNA TGTGCCAGCAGCTTACACACTGGGGCCAACGTCCTGACTTTC. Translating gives CASSLHTGANVLTF.

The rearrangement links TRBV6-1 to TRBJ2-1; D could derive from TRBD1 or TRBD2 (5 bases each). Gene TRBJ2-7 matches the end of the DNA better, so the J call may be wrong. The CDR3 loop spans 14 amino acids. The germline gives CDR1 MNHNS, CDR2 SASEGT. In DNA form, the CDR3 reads TGTGCCAGCATTTATAGGGGCTCCGGGGCAGAGCAGTACTTC. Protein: CASIYRGSGAEQYF.

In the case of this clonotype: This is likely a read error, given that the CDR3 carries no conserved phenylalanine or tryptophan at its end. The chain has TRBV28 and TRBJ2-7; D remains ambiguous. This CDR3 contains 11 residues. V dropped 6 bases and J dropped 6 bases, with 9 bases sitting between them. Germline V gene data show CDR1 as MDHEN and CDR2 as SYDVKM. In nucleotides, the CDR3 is TGTGCCAGCAGAAGCGTTTCCGAGCAGTACCTC. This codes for CASRSVSEQYL.

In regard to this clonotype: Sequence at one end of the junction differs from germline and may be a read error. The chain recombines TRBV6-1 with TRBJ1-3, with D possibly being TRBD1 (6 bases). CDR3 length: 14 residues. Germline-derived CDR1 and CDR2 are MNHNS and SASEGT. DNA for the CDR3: TGTGTCAGCAGGCCGGGGGCGGCTGGAAACACCATATATTTT. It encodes CVSRPGAAGNTIYF.